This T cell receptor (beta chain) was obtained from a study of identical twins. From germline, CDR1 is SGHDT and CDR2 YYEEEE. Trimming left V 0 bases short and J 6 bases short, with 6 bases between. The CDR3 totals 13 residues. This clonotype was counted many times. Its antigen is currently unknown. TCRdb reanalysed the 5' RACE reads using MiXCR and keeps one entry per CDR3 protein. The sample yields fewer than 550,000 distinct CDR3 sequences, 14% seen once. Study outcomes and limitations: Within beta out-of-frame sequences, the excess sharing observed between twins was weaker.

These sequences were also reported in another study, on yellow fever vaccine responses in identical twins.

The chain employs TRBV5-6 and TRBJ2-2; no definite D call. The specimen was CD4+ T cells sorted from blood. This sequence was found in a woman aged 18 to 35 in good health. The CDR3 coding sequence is TGTGCCAGCAGCTTGGTTGCGCCCGGGGAGCTGTTTTTT. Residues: CASSLVAPGELFF.